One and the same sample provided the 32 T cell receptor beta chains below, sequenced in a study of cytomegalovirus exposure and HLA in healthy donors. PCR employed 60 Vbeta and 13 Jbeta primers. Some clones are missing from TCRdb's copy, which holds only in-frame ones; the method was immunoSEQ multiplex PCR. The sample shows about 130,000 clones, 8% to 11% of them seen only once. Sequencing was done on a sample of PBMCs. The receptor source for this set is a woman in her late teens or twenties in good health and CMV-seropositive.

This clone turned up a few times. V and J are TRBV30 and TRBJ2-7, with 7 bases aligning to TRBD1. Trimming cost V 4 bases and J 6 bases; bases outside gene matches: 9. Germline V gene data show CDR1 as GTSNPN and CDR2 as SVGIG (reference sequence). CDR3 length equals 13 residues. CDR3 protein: CAWIQGVSAEQYF. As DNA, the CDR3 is TGTGCCTGGATCCAGGGGGTTTCGGCCGAGCAGTACTTC.

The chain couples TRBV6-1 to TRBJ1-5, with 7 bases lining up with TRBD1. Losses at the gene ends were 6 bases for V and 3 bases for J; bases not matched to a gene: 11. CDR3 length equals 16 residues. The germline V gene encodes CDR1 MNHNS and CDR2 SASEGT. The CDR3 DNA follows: TGTGCCAGCAGGGAAAACCAGGGGGTGATCAATCAGCCCCAGCATTTT. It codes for CASRENQGVINQPQHF.

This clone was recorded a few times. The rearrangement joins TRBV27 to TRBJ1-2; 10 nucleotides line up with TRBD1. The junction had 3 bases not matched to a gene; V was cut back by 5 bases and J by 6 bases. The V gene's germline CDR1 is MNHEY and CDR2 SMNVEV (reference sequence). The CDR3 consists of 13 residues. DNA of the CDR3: TGTGCCAGCAGTCTAGGGACAGGGGATGGCTACACCTTC. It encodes CASSLGTGDGYTF.

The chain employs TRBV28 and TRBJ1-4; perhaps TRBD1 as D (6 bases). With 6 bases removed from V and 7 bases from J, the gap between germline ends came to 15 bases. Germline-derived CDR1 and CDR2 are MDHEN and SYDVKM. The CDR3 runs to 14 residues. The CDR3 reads CASRLQGLGEKLFF. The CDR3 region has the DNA TGTGCCAGCAGACTACAGGGTCTAGGTGAAAAACTGTTTTTT.

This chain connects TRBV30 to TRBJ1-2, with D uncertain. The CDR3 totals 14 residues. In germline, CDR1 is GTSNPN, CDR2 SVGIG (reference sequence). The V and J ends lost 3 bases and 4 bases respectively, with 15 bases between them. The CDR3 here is CAWRVQSLPYGYTF. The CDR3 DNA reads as TGTGCCTGGAGAGTACAGTCCCTCCCCTATGGCTACACCTTC.

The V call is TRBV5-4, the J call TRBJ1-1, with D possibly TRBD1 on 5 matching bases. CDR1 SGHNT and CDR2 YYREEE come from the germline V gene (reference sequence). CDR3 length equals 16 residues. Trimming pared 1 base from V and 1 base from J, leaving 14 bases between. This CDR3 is CASSLLGGRGNTEAFF. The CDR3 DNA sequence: TGTGCCAGCAGCTTGTTGGGGGGAAGAGGGAACACTGAAGCTTTCTTT.

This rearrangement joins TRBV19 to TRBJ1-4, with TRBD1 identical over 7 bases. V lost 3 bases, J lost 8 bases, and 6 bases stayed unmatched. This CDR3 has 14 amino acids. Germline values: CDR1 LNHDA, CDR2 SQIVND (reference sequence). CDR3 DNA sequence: TGTGCCAGTAGTATCGGGGACAGTAAAGAAAAACTGTTTTTT. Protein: CASSIGDSKEKLFF.

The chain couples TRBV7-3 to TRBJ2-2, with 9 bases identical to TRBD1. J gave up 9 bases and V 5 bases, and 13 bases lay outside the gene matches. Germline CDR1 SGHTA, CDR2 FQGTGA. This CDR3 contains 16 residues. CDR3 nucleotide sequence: TGTGCCAGCAGCGACCCGTCGGGACAGGGCATGAGGGAGCTGTTTTTT. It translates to CASSDPSGQGMRELFF.

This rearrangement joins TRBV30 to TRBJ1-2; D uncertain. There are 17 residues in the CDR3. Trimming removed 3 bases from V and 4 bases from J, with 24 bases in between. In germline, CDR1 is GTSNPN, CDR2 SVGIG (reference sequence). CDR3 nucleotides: TGTGCCTGGAGAGATACAGCCCTAATCTCAGGATTCTATGGCTACACCTTC. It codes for CAWRDTALISGFYGYTF. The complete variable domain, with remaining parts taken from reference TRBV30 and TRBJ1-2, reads SQTIHQWPATLVQPVGSPLSLECTVEGTSNPNLYWYRQAAGRGLQLLFYSVGIGQISSEVPQNLSASRPQDRQFILSSKKLLLSDSGFYLCAWRDTALISGFYGYTFGSGTRLTVV.

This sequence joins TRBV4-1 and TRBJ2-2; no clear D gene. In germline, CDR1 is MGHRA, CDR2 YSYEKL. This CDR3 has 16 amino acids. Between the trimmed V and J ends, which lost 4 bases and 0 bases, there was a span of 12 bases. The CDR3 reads CASSRAPVTNTGELFF. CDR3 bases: TGCGCCAGCAGCCGGGCCCCCGTTACGAACACCGGGGAGCTGTTTTTT.

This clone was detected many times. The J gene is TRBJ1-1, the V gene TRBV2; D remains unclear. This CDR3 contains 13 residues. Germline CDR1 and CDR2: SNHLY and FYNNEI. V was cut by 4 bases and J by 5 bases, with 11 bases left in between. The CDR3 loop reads CASSVVRETEAFF. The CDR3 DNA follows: TGTGCCAGCAGTGTGGTGAGGGAAACTGAAGCTTTCTTT.

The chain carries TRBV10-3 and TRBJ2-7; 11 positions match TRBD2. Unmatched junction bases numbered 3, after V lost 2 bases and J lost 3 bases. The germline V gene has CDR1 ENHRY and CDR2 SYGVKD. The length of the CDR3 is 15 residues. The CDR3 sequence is CAISEGLAGGYEQYF. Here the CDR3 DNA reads TGTGCCATCAGTGAGGGTCTAGCGGGGGGCTACGAGCAGTACTTC.

This CDR3 reads CASNDRPGRTTNYGYTF. The CDR3 bases are TGTGCCAGCAACGACCGACCCGGACGGACTACTAACTATGGCTACACCTTC. This chain uses TRBV5-5 with TRBJ1-2, with D hard to call. This CDR3 is built from 17 residues. The germline gives CDR1 SGHKS, CDR2 YYEKEE (reference sequence). Trimming cost V 6 bases and J 0 bases, with 21 bases left between them.

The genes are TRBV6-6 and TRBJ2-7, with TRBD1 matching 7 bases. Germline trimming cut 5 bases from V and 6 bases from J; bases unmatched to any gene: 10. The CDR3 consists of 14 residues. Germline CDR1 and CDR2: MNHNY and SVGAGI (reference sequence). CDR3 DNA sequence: TGTGCCAGCAGTCTCAGACAGGGATGGGCCGAGCAGTACTTC. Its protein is CASSLRQGWAEQYF.

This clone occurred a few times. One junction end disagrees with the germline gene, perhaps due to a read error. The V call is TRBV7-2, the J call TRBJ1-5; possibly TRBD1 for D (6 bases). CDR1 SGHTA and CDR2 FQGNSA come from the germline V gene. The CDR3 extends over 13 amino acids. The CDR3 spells CASTLPGAQPQHF. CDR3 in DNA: TGTGCCAGCACCTTACCAGGGGCACAGCCCCAGCATTTT.

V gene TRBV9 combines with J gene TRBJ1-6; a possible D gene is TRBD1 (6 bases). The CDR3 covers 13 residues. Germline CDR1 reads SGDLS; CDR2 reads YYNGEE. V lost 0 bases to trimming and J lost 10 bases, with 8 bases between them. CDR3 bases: TGTGCCAGCAGCGTAGGGGGGGGCTCACCCCTCCACTTT. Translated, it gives CASSVGGGSPLHF.

The CDR3 region has the DNA TGTGCCAGCAGTTACTCGGCTAGCGGTAGCACAGATACGCAGTATTTT. This encodes CASSYSASGSTDTQYF. The rearrangement joins TRBV6-6 to TRBJ2-3; 7 bases line up with TRBD2. Unmatched junction bases numbered 3, after V lost 0 bases and J lost 0 bases. The CDR3 covers 16 residues. Germline CDR1 MNHNY, CDR2 SVGAGI (reference sequence).

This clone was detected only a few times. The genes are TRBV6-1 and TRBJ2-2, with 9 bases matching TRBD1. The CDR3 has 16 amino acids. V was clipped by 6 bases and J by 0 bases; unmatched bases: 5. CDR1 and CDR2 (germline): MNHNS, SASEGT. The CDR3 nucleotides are TGTGCCAGCAGGGAACAGGGGGCCGCGAACACCGGGGAGCTGTTTTTT. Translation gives CASREQGAANTGELFF.

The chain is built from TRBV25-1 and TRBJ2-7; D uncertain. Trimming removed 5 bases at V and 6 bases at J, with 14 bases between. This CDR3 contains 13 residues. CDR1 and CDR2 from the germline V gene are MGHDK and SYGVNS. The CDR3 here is CASSPFGLLEQYF. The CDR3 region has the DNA TGTGCCAGCAGTCCCTTTGGCTTGCTCGAGCAGTACTTC.

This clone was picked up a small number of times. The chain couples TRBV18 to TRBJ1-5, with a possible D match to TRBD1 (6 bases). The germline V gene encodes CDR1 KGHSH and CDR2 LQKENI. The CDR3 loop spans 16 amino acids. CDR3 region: CPLQGGKGYSNQPQHF. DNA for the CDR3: TGTCCCTTACAGGGTGGGAAAGGGTATAGCAATCAGCCCCAGCATTTT.

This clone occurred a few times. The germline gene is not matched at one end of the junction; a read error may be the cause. The CDR3 loop is CASSLDSTTNEKLFF. CDR3 nucleotide sequence: TGTGCCAGCAGTTTAGACTCCACAACTAATGAAAAACTGTTTTTT. This sequence joins TRBV7-9 and TRBJ1-4; D gene unclear. The germline V gene encodes CDR1 SEHNR and CDR2 FQNEAQ (reference sequence). The CDR3 totals 15 residues.

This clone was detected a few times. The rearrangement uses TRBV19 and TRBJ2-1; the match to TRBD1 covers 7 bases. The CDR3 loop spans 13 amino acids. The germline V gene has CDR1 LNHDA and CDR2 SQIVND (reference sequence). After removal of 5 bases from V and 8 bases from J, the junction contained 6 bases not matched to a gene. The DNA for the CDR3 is TGTGCCAGTAGTTCGGCAGGGGGATATGAGCAGTTCTTC. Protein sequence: CASSSAGGYEQFF.

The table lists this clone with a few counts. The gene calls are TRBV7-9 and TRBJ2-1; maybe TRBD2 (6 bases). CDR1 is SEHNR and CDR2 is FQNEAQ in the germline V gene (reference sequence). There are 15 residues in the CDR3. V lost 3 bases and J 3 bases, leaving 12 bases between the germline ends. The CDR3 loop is CASSLRDWGYNEQFF. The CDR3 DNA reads TGTGCCAGCAGCTTGCGGGATTGGGGCTACAATGAGCAGTTCTTC.

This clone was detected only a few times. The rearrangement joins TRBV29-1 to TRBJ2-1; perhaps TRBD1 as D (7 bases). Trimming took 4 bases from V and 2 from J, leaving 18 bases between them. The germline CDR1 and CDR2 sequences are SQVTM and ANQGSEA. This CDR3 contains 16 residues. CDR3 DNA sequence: TGCAGCGTTGGGGGGTTACAGGGGAGGCCCTACAATGAGCAGTTCTTC. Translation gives CSVGGLQGRPYNEQFF.

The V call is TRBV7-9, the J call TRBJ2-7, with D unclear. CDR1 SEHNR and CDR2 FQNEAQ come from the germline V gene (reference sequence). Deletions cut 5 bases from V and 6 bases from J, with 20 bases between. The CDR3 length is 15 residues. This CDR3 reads CASSPDPGAVGEQYF. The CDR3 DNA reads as TGTGCCAGCAGCCCAGACCCCGGAGCAGTGGGCGAGCAGTACTTC. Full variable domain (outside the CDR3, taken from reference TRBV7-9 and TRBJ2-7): DTGVSQNPRHKITKRGQNVTFRCDPISEHNRLYWYRQTLGQGPEFLTYFQNEAQLEKSRLLSDRFSAERPKGSFSTLEIQRTEQGDSAMYLCASSPDPGAVGEQYFGPGTRLTVT.

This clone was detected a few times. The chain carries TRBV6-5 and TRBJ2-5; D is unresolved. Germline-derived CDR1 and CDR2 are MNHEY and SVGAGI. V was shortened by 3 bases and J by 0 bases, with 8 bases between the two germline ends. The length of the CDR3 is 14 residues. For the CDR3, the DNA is TGTGCCAGCAGTTATGGCCAGAACCAAGAGACCCAGTACTTC. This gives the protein CASSYGQNQETQYF.

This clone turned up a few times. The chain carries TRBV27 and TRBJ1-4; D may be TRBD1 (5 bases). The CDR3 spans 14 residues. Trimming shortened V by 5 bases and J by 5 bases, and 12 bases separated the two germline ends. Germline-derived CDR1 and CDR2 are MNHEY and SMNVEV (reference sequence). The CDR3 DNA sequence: TGTGCCAGCAGTCCCCTAGGGGTAAATGAAAAACTGTTTTTT. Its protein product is CASSPLGVNEKLFF.

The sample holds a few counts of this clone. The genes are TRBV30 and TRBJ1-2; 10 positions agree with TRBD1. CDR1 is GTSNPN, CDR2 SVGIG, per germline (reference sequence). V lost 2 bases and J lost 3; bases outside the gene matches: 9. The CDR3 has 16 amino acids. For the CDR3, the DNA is TGTGCCTGGAGTTGGGGACAGGGGATACAGTACTATGGCTACACCTTC. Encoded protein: CAWSWGQGIQYYGYTF.

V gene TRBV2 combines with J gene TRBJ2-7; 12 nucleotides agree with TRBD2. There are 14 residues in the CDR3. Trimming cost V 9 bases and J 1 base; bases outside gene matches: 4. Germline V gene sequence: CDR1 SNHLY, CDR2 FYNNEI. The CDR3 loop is CAREGLAGSYEQYF. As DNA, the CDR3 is TGTGCCAGAGAGGGACTAGCGGGTTCCTACGAGCAGTACTTC.

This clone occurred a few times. CDR3 residues: CSVHLAGLYEQYF. CDR3 bases: TGCAGCGTTCACCTAGCGGGGTTATACGAGCAGTACTTC. The J gene is TRBJ2-7, the V gene TRBV29-1; 9 nucleotides agree with TRBD2. V lost 5 bases, J lost 4 bases, and 6 bases stayed unmatched. This CDR3 is built from 13 residues. Germline CDR1 SQVTM, CDR2 ANQGSEA.

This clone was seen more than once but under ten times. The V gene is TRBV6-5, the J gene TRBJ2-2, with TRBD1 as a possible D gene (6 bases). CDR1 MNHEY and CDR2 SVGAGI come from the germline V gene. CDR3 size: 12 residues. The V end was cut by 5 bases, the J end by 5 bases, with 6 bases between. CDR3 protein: CASSTGTGELFF. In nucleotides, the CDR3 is TGTGCCAGCAGTACAGGGACCGGGGAGCTGTTTTTT.

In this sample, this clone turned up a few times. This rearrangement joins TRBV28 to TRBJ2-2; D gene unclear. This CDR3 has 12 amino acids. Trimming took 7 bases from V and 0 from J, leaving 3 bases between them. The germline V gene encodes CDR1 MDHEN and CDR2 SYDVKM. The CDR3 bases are TGTGCCAGCATCTCGAACACCGGGGAGCTGTTTTTT. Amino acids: CASISNTGELFF.